One TCR beta chain is described in this entry. No cognate antigen has been identified for it. No much larger clone is present one base from it, and per-base qualities are unavailable. The immunoSEQ Assay, a bias-controlled multiplex PCR, was used to amplify TCRbeta CDR3 regions from genomic DNA. The authors' analysis ran thus. The number of nucleated cells in each sample was estimated from the amplification of reference gene primers within the assay. To quantify the absolute abundance of each unique TCRbeta CDR3 rearrangement, sequence reads were collapsed and filtered. For each sample, productive Simpson clonality was calculated as the square root of Simpson's diversity index across productive rearrangements. TCRdb retrieved this table from immuneACCESS and kept in-frame rearrangements only. Not all clones are present; in checked studies, unresolved V genes account for under half, and no reason is known for the remainder. The V and J calls and clone size are taken from that table; D and trimming were inferred from the DNA. The sample table contains more than 70,000 clones; only one count was recorded for 85% to 90% of them. Together, the top ten hold under 4.5% of the sample.

The collaborating institutions used their own protocols to collect whole blood in K2EDTA tubes. For TCRbeta analysis, collaborator samples were shipped as frozen whole blood, as isolated PBMCs, or as DNA extracted from either sample type. The sample is drawn from a study of blood T cell repertoires in COVID-19 (dated by TCRdb to the early 2020s). Broadly, across the study: Collaborator samples came from the United States, Italy and Spain and covered acute and convalescent phases of COVID-19. The prospective study material was composed of cDNA or gDNA derived from T cells, B-cell-depleted T cells, or PBMCs. Subjects who had been exposed to COVID-19, were actively infected with it, or had recovered from it provided the deeply sampled blood TCRbeta repertoires that made up the dataset. The repertoires were made available in a free public database intended to serve as a resource for research on the immune response to SARS-CoV-2. Samples came from the ongoing ImmuneRACE study (first 160 participants) plus 1,254 subjects from 6 global collaborators. A de-identified subject ID, COVID-19 status, age in years and sex were almost always included in the sample metadata. Where HLA class I and class II types were available, the types were taken from metadata supplied by the sample provider, not from assay-based typing. Overall study outcomes, separate from this receptor: How much clinical and demographic metadata was included differed by source and by participant, and the metadata was provided uncurated.

Reading the germline V gene (reference sequence) gives CDR1 LGHDT and CDR2 YNNKEL. Trimming removed 1 base from V and 0 bases from J, leaving 8 bases between the germline ends. From its cysteine to its phenylalanine, the CDR3 spans 15 amino acids. CDR3 DNA is the only sequence kept; it has 45 bases, read in frame from the first base. Sequencing was performed on peripheral blood. The clonotype was recovered from a man aged 55-75 years with acute or convalescent COVID-19. The chain employs TRBV3-1 (or the pseudogene TRBV3-2) and TRBJ2-3; the D gene is possibly TRBD2, with 6 bases matching. The DNA sequence reads TGTGCCAGCAGCCAAGCCGGGGGAAGCACAGATACGCAGTATTTT. This sequence encodes CASSQAGGSTDTQYF.